This T cell receptor (beta chain) was profiled in a study of regulatory T cells in long-lasting Graves disease. Stated time point: newly diagnosed GD, antithyroid drugs for less than 3 months. PBMC RNA served as the TCR library source. V was clipped by 5 bases and J by 3 bases, with 13 bases between them. The CDR3 covers 14 residues. Germline-derived CDR1 and CDR2 are SGHDN and FVKESK. Arm-PCR with iRepertoire HTBI primers amplified the CDR3 regions for these TCR beta libraries. MiXCR, applied by TCRdb to the multiplex PCR reads, yields one record per CDR3 protein. Among more than 450,000 distinct CDR3 sequences listed, 15% to 20% were seen once. Study results and caveats: Thyroid tissue went unstudied; only peripheral blood was examined.

Notes on this clonotype: The antigen is not known.

This same sample was also part of a study on T cells in Graves' hyperthyroidism and ophthalmopathy. That study adds: Graves' hyperthyroidism showing no ophthalmopathy progression within 18 months was considered stable. A patient was excluded if there was uncontrolled infection, other autoimmune disease, pregnancy or lactation.

The sample was peripheral blood mononuclear cells (PBMCs), taken at new diagnosis, from a patient treated with antithyroid drugs. This receptor was obtained from a man aged 35-49 years with Graves disease. V and J are TRBV14 and TRBJ1-1; D unresolved. The CDR3 region has the DNA TGTGCCAGCAGCGCCTCAGATTTCGACACTGAAGCTTTCTTT. It is translated as CASSASDFDTEAFF.